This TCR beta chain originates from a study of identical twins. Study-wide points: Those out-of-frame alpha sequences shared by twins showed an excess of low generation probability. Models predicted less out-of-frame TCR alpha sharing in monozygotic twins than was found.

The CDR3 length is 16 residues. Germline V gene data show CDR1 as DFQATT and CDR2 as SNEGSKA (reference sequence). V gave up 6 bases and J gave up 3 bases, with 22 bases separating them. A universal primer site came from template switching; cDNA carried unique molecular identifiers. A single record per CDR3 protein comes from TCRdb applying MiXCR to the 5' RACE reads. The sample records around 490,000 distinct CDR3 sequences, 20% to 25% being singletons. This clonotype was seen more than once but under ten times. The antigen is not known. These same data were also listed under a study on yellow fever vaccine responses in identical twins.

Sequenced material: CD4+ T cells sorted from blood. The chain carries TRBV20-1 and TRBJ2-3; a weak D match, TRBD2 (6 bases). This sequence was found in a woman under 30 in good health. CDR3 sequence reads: CSAPKFGDLATDTQYF. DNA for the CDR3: TGCAGTGCCCCAAAGTTCGGGGACTTAGCGACAGATACGCAGTATTTT.